This T cell receptor (beta chain) came from a study of regulatory T cells in long-lasting Graves disease. Regarding time point: persistent/refractory GD, antithyroid drugs over 5 years with positive TRAb. PBMCs provided the RNA from which the TCR library was made. CDR3 regions were amplified by Arm-PCR using iRepertoire HTBI primers to build TCR beta libraries. TCRdb independently ran MiXCR on the multiplex PCR reads; one entry per CDR3 protein. The table shows fewer than 400,000 distinct CDR3 sequences, with around 20% occurring only once. CDR3 length equals 13 residues. From germline, CDR1 is LNHDA and CDR2 SQIVND (reference sequence). The V and J ends lost 7 bases and 9 bases respectively, with 15 bases between them.

This TCR was recovered from a female donor with Graves disease. The input for sequencing was peripheral blood mononuclear cells (PBMCs), taken when the disease was refractory, from a patient treated with antithyroid drugs. The chain links TRBV19 to TRBJ1-4; no reliable D call. The CDR3 DNA reads as TGTGCCAGTATGCAGTACGAGAGAAAAAAACTGTTTTTT. Residues: CASMQYERKKLFF. Based on the CDR3 plus reference TRBV19 and TRBJ1-4, the full variable domain is DGGITQSPKYLFRKEGQNVTLSCEQNLNHDAMYWYRQDPGQGLRLIYYSQIVNDFQKGDIAEGYSVSREKKESFPLTVTSAQKNPTAFYLCASMQYERKKLFFGSGTQLSVL.